A selection of T cell receptor beta chains follows, all from one sample in a study of monozygotic twins with inflammatory bowel disease. TCRdb reworked the 5' RACE reads into one entry per CDR3 protein, no DNA. This sample's clone table lists fewer than 450,000 distinct CDR3 sequences. Sequencing used blood. The receptors come from a human donor with ulcerative colitis or Crohn's disease, or a healthy co-twin of an affected twin (not recorded which). CDR3s include the opening cysteine and the closing phenylalanine or tryptophan.

v_call	j_call	cdr3_aa
TRBV27	TRBJ2-5	CASSLYGGHYQETQYF
TRBV29-1	TRBJ1-1	CSAGPGWGMNTEAFF
TRBV12-3/TRBV12-4	TRBJ2-1	CASSFRQEISYNEQFF
TRBV5-4	TRBJ2-1	CASTPRGVPLSLNEQFF
TRBV20-1	TRBJ1-1	CSARPLGGNTEAFF
TRBV19	TRBJ2-7	CASRTSGLPYEQYF
TRBV4-1	TRBJ1-5	CASSNAGLGESNQPQHF
TRBV7-2	TRBJ2-3	CASSLIQRPDTQYF
TRBV20-1	TRBJ1-5	CSATSPGQSNQPQHF
TRBV7-7	TRBJ2-1	CASSLGGGSDEQFF
TRBV6-2/TRBV6-3	TRBJ2-7	CASKGQGATYEQYF
TRBV12-3/TRBV12-4	TRBJ2-3	CASSLTTSTSGGQSSRDTQYF
TRBV7-9	TRBJ1-2	CASSLEGEQGNGYTF
TRBV7-2	TRBJ2-5	CASSLAMGQETQYF
TRBV29-1	TRBJ1-1	CSALGGKGVTEAFF
TRBV7-3	TRBJ2-6	CASSRPDPGANVLTF
TRBV3-1	TRBJ2-1	CASSQEAGAGREQFF
TRBV7-2	TRBJ2-2	CASGRNTGELFF
TRBV5-1	TRBJ2-1	CASSNQGSWAYNEQFF
TRBV12-3/TRBV12-4	TRBJ1-2	CASSPGTARGGYTF
TRBV4-1	TRBJ2-1	CASSPRTSGESRQFF
TRBV28	TRBJ1-2	CASSLVGQVHGYTF
TRBV20-1	TRBJ2-1	CSAQLAGGPIEQFF
TRBV7-9	TRBJ1-4	CASSSEAINEKLFF
TRBV12-3/TRBV12-4	TRBJ1-2	CASSTGREDYGYTF
TRBV7-2	TRBJ2-2	CASSLVSVPGELFF
TRBV5-1	TRBJ2-2	CASTGQGANTGELFF
TRBV7-9	TRBJ1-2	CASSLLVNDYGYTF
TRBV12-3/TRBV12-4	TRBJ1-5	CASSFVDRGHQPQHF
TRBV7-9	TRBJ2-7	CASSNVYEKYF
TRBV25-1	TRBJ1-6	CASSAPGGLPLHF